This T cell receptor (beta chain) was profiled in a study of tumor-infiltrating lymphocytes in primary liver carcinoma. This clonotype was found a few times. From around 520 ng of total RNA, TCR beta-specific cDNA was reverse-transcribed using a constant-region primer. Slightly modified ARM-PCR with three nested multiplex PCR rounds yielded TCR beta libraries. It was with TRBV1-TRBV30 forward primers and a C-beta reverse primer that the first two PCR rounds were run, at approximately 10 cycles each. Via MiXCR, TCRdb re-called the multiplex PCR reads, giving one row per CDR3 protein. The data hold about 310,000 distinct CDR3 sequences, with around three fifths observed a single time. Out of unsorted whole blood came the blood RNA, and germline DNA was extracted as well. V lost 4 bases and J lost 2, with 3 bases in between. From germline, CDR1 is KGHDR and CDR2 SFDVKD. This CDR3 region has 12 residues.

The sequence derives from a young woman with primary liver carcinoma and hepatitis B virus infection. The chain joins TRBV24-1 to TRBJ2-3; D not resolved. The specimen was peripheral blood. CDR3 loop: CATSEYTDTQYF. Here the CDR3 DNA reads TGTGCCACCAGTGAGTACACAGATACGCAGTATTTT.